This T cell receptor (beta chain) came from a study of blood T cell repertoires in COVID-19. Study information: Acute and convalescent COVID-19 samples came from the United States, Italy and Spain. Sources were T cells, B-cell-depleted T cells, or PBMCs; the material itself was cDNA or gDNA.

The repertoire was sequenced with immunoSEQ multiplex PCR; TCRdb's copy has only in-frame clones and lacks some. The table lists over 250,000 clones, about nine tenths of them singletons. Patients in Seattle were enrolled during active infection, then followed longitudinally. Germline CDR1 reads ENHRY; CDR2 reads SYGVKD. J was trimmed by 1 base and V by 11 bases; bases with no gene match: 2. The CDR3 loop spans 11 amino acids. The sample was peripheral blood. The chain is built from TRBV10-3 and TRBJ2-7; the match to TRBD1 covers 7 bases. The sequence derives from a woman aged 45-65 years with COVID-19, enrolled during active disease. CDR3 DNA sequence: TGTGCCTCGGGACAGTCCTACGAGCAGTACTTC. It specifies CASGQSYEQYF.